This T cell receptor (beta chain) was profiled in a study of cytomegalovirus exposure and HLA in healthy donors. This CDR3 has 14 residues. The germline CDR1 and CDR2 sequences are SEHNR and FQNEAQ (reference sequence). A remark on this clone: Sequence at one end of the junction differs from germline and may be a read error.

Primers: 60 Vbeta forward and 13 Jbeta reverse. Repertoires were generated with immunoSEQ multiplex PCR, while TCRdb's copy carries only in-frame clones and drops some. The repertoire holds some 150,000 clones, with approximately 80% as singletons. The chain joins TRBV7-9 to TRBJ2-3; TRBD1 agrees at 9 bases. Sequenced input: PBMCs. The sequence came from a woman aged 45-65 years in good health and CMV-seropositive. Here the CDR3 DNA reads TGTTCCAGCAGCTTCAGGGACAGGGCAGATACGCAGTATTTT. The encoded protein is CSSSFRDRADTQYF.